This TCR beta chain was identified during a study of blood T cells in healthy people across ages. Next came a second PCR, run for about 7 to 12 cycles, which used a sample-barcoded 5' primer along with a J-beta primer mix. TCRdb re-called the 5' RACE reads through MiXCR, storing one row per CDR3 protein. Among about 1.5 million distinct CDR3 sequences listed, 35% to 45% were seen once. Per the germline V gene, CDR1 is SQVTM and CDR2 is ANQGSEA. The germline V and J ends were trimmed by 7 bases and 1 base, with 16 bases remaining between them. The CDR3 is 14 amino acids. The material sequenced was blood. This chain uses TRBV29-1 with TRBJ1-1; TRBD1 might be the D (5 bases). This receptor was taken from a woman between 18 and 29 years old in good health. The CDR3 loop reads CSAGGLRRNTEAFF. In DNA, the CDR3 is TGCAGCGCCGGGGGGTTAAGACGGAACACTGAAGCTTTCTTT. Full variable domain (outside the CDR3, taken from reference TRBV29-1 and TRBJ1-1): SAVISQKPSRDICQRGTSLTIQCQVDSQVTMMFWYRQQPGQSLTLIATANQGSEATYESGFVIDKFPISRPNLTFSTLTVSNMSPEDSSIYLCSAGGLRRNTEAFFGQGTRLTVV.